This entry concerns a single T cell receptor (beta chain). This CDR3 comprises 15 residues. Germline CDR1 is SGHTA and CDR2 is FQGNSA. V was cut by 1 base and J by 7 bases, with 13 bases left in between. This specimen belongs to a study of blood T cell repertoires in COVID-19. The overall study: Italy, Spain and the United States were the sources of the convalescent and acute COVID-19 samples. Nucleic acid was either cDNA or gDNA, and it came from T cells, B-cell-depleted T cells, or PBMCs.

As handled by the study authors: Scientists estimated how many nucleated cells there were by amplifying reference gene primers. The data were produced by immunoSEQ multiplex PCR, yet TCRdb's version contains in-frame clones alone and is incomplete. The DNA gave D and trimming, while V, J and clone size come from that table. Of about 38,000 clones in the sample, nearly 90% were seen once. The TCR comes from a man between 65 and 85 years old with active COVID-19. The sample was peripheral blood. The chain links TRBV7-2 to TRBJ1-4; D is possibly TRBD1 (6 bases). The CDR3 DNA is TGTGCCAGCAGCTTAGGGGGGCAGCCAGGTGAAAAACTGTTTTTT. Amino acid sequence: CASSLGGQPGEKLFF.